This TCR beta chain was recovered during a study of blood T cell repertoires in COVID-19. Germline assignment: CDR1 DFQATT and CDR2 SNEGSKA (reference sequence). The CDR3 length is 10 residues. V was shortened by 6 bases and J by 7 bases, with 7 bases between the two germline ends. Original processing notes: It was from reference gene primer amplification that nucleated cell counts were estimated. The table came from immunoSEQ multiplex PCR; TCRdb's copy has only in-frame clones and leaves some out. V and J calls and clone size come straight from that table; D and trimming were deduced from the DNA. The sample carries around 190,000 clones, approximately 89% recorded once. This clone was seen ten or more times.

This rearrangement joins TRBV20-1 to TRBJ1-5, with D possibly matching TRBD1 (6 bases). This receptor was identified in a woman in her fifties or sixties with acute or convalescent COVID-19. The material sequenced was peripheral blood. CDR3 DNA: TGCAGTGCAGGGGGACAGCCCCAGCATTTT. Translating it yields CSAGGQPQHF.